These 21 T cell receptor beta chains were sequenced from one sample in a study of blood T cell repertoires in COVID-19. Sequencing was performed with immunoSEQ multiplex PCR; in TCRdb, only in-frame clones are kept and a portion is missing. The table shows 200,000 to 250,000 clones, with roughly 89% occurring only once. Sequencing used PBMCs or T cells enriched from blood (not recorded which). These receptors were taken from a man younger than 30 with acute COVID-19.

The V gene is TRBV19, the J gene TRBJ2-6, with 10 nucleotides matching TRBD1. In germline, CDR1 is LNHDA, CDR2 SQIVND (reference sequence). This CDR3 has 19 residues. V trimming: 7 bases; J trimming: 2 bases; junction bases outside the gene matches: 14. The chain's CDR3 is CASTGRQGAQVAGANVLTF. The CDR3 DNA is TGTGCCAGTACCGGACGACAGGGGGCGCAGGTGGCTGGGGCCAACGTCCTGACTTTC.

V is TRBV7-2 and J is TRBJ2-5; TRBD1 matches 8 bases. V lost 4 bases to trimming and J lost 0 bases; unmatched junction nucleotides: 4. This CDR3 has 15 amino acids. CDR1 is SGHTA, CDR2 FQGNSA, per germline. The CDR3 is CASSSTGEDQETQYF. The CDR3 coding sequence is TGTGCCAGCAGCTCGACAGGGGAGGACCAAGAGACCCAGTACTTC.

The chain employs TRBV19 and TRBJ2-7; 12 bases map to TRBD2. With V trimmed by 6 bases and J by 0 bases, 0 bases remained unmatched. The CDR3 has 14 residues. Germline CDR1 and CDR2: LNHDA and SQIVND (reference sequence). The CDR3 reads CASRTSGSSYEQYF. The CDR3 bases are TGTGCCAGTAGGACTAGCGGGAGCTCCTACGAGCAGTACTTC.

This clone was observed a single time. The gene calls are TRBV6-2 or TRBV6-3 and TRBJ1-5; 7 nucleotides match TRBD1. V lost 6 bases and J lost 9; bases outside the gene matches: 11. CDR3 length: 14 residues. Germline assignment: CDR1 MNHEY and CDR2 SVGEGT. The CDR3: CASSVGQDLRPQHF. The CDR3 DNA follows: TGTGCCAGCAGCGTCGGACAGGACTTACGGCCCCAGCATTTT.

The V and J genes are TRBV6-4 and TRBJ2-1; tentatively, D is TRBD2 (7 bases). Germline V gene sequence: CDR1 MRHNA, CDR2 SNTAGT. CDR3 length: 16 residues. Trimming shortened V by 4 bases and J by 3 bases, and 16 bases separated the two germline ends. CDR3 loop: CASSAQGLAVYNEQFF. The CDR3 nucleotides read TGTGCCAGCAGTGCTCAGGGGCTAGCGGTCTACAATGAGCAGTTCTTC.

This chain's CDR3 is CASSLYTGSSYNEQFF. CDR3 sequence (DNA): TGTGCCAGCAGCTTATACACAGGGAGCTCCTACAATGAGCAGTTCTTC. V gene TRBV5-6 combines with J gene TRBJ2-1, with D possibly being TRBD1 (6 bases). The germline V gene encodes CDR1 SGHDT and CDR2 YYEEEE. The CDR3 extends over 16 amino acids. Trimming took off 2 bases at V and 0 bases at J, with 12 bases between the two ends.

V is TRBV5-1 and J is TRBJ2-1; the D is unclear. The CDR3 totals 15 residues. V lost 0 bases, J lost 3 bases, and 10 bases lay in between. Per the germline V gene, CDR1 is SGHRS and CDR2 is YFSETQ. CDR3 sequence (DNA): TGCGCCAGCAGCTTGGGGTCTAACGACTACAATGAGCAGTTCTTC. Translating it yields CASSLGSNDYNEQFF.

This chain uses TRBV30 with TRBJ2-7; TRBD2 agrees at 14 bases. This CDR3 region has 16 residues. CDR1 GTSNPN and CDR2 SVGIG come from the germline V gene (reference sequence). V gave up 5 bases and J gave up 4 bases; unmatched junction bases: 10. The CDR3 sequence is CAWDGTSGRVGYEQYF. The CDR3 nucleotides read TGTGCCTGGGACGGGACTAGCGGGAGAGTGGGTTACGAGCAGTACTTC.

The CDR3 loop reads CALRTGGYYEQYF. CDR3 bases: TGTGCCTTACGGACAGGGGGCTACTACGAGCAGTACTTC. The V gene is TRBV30, the J gene TRBJ2-7; 11 nucleotides agree with TRBD1. CDR3 length: 13 residues. Trimming at V came to 7 bases and at J to 3 bases, leaving 5 bases not matched to a gene. Germline V gene data show CDR1 as GTSNPN and CDR2 as SVGIG (reference sequence).

The rearrangement joins TRBV9 to TRBJ1-3, with D uncertain. Germline CDR1 SGDLS, CDR2 YYNGEE. This CDR3 contains 14 residues. V lost 3 bases, J lost 1 base, and 8 bases lay in between. The DNA of the CDR3 is TGTGCCAGCAGCGGACACGGATCTGGAAACACCATATATTTT. This translates into CASSGHGSGNTIYF.

The V call is TRBV7-2, the J call TRBJ1-2, with 10 bases that match TRBD1. Unmatched junction bases numbered 6, after V lost 5 bases and J lost 3 bases. In germline, CDR1 is SGHTA, CDR2 FQGNSA. The CDR3 spans 15 residues. CDR3 nucleotide sequence: TGTGCCAGCAGCCAGGGACAGGGGACGCACTATGGCTACACCTTC. Translation gives CASSQGQGTHYGYTF.

CDR3 in amino acids: CASSQPASGSNEQFF. The CDR3 DNA sequence: TGCGCCAGCAGCCAACCAGCTAGCGGGAGCAATGAGCAGTTCTTC. V is TRBV4-1 and J is TRBJ2-1, with TRBD2 matching 10 bases. J lost 6 bases, V lost 2 bases, and 4 bases had no gene match. This CDR3 has 15 amino acids. The germline gives CDR1 MGHRA, CDR2 YSYEKL.

CDR3 sequence reads: CASSSPSGSDEQYF. The CDR3 nucleotides read TGTGCCAGCAGCTCCCCCAGCGGCAGCGACGAGCAGTACTTC. The V gene is TRBV7-2, the J gene TRBJ2-7, with a weak D call TRBD2 (5 bases). Germline assignment: CDR1 SGHTA and CDR2 FQGNSA. This CDR3 is 14 amino acids long. V lost 4 bases and J 5 bases, leaving 15 bases between the germline ends.

This rearrangement joins TRBV18 to TRBJ1-5; D is ambiguous. Germline loops: CDR1 KGHSH, CDR2 LQKENI. This CDR3 is built from 15 residues. Trimming left V 2 bases short and J 2 bases short, with 10 bases between. For the CDR3, the DNA is TGTGCCAGCTCACCAGCGGGTATAGGCAATCAGCCCCAGCATTTT. Its protein product is CASSPAGIGNQPQHF.

This clone occurred a few times. The genes are TRBV11-3 and TRBJ2-7, with D maybe TRBD1 (6 bases). CDR1 is SGHNT and CDR2 is YENEEA in the germline V gene. This CDR3 is built from 14 residues. V dropped 1 base and J dropped 7 bases, with 14 bases sitting between them. CDR3 sequence (DNA): TGTGCCAGCAGCTTAGGGGCAGGGGTAGAGGAGCAGTACTTC. Translated, it gives CASSLGAGVEEQYF.

The CDR3 coding sequence is TGTGCCAGCAGCGCAGGCTTGGGCACAGATACGCAGTATTTT. Its translation is CASSAGLGTDTQYF. The chain carries TRBV9 and TRBJ2-3; D not certain. Germline V gene data show CDR1 as SGDLS and CDR2 as YYNGEE. V lost 3 bases and J lost 1, with 9 bases in between. CDR3 length: 14 amino acids.

This chain connects TRBV7-2 to TRBJ1-1, with no clear D. CDR3 length equals 15 residues. From germline, CDR1 is SGHTA and CDR2 FQGNSA. The V gene lost 2 bases and the J gene lost 4 bases, with 14 bases spanning the gap. CDR3 DNA: TGTGCCAGCAGCTTAATGCCTAGACTAGGCACTGAAGCTTTCTTT. Amino acid sequence: CASSLMPRLGTEAFF.

The chain joins TRBV5-1 to TRBJ2-1; 10 bases map to TRBD2. V gave up 0 bases and J gave up 4 bases; unmatched junction bases: 7. Germline CDR1 reads SGHRS; CDR2 reads YFSETQ. CDR3 size: 17 residues. For the CDR3, the DNA is TGCGCCAGCAGCTTGGGACTAGCGGGTTATCAGTACAATGAGCAGTTCTTC. It specifies CASSLGLAGYQYNEQFF.

J is TRBJ1-5 and V is TRBV6-5, with a tentative D call TRBD1 (6 bases). This CDR3 region has 15 residues. V was clipped by 2 bases and J by 3 bases, with 11 bases between them. Germline V gene sequence: CDR1 MNHEY, CDR2 SVGAGI. The CDR3 reads CASSYTQGYNQPQHF. In DNA, the CDR3 is TGTGCCAGCAGTTACACCCAGGGGTACAATCAGCCCCAGCATTTT.

This clone was counted a single time. The V gene is TRBV28, the J gene TRBJ2-1; a possible D gene is TRBD2 (6 bases). The V gene lost 7 bases and the J gene lost 5 bases, with 12 bases spanning the gap. The germline gives CDR1 MDHEN, CDR2 SYDVKM. The CDR3 totals 13 residues. CDR3 protein: CASKREPHNEQFF. For the CDR3, the DNA is TGTGCCAGCAAACGGGAGCCCCACAATGAGCAGTTCTTC.

This chain uses TRBV30 with TRBJ2-7; 7 bases are shared with TRBD1. CDR3 length: 13 residues. With 2 bases clipped from V and 3 bases from J, the junction kept 4 bases outside the gene matches. Germline CDR1 is GTSNPN and CDR2 is SVGIG (reference sequence). As DNA, the CDR3 is TGTGCCTGGAGTCGGGGACAGAACTACGAGCAGTACTTC. This codes for CAWSRGQNYEQYF.